Listed here are 23 T cell receptor beta chains from one sample, sequenced in a study of blood T cell repertoires in COVID-19. Data came from immunoSEQ multiplex PCR; TCRdb stores just in-frame clones and leaves some out. The sample comprises about 250,000 clones, roughly 80% of which are singletons, and around 3.5% rests with the top ten. Sequencing was done on a sample of PBMCs or T cells enriched from blood (not recorded which). All receptors derive from a man aged 50 or older who had recovered from COVID-19.

The chain couples TRBV5-1 to TRBJ1-5; 11 bases align to TRBD1. The V and J ends lost 3 bases and 5 bases, in that order; junction bases with no gene match: 4. The CDR3 consists of 15 residues. CDR1 and CDR2 from the germline V gene are SGHRS and YFSETQ. The CDR3, as DNA: TGCGCCAGCAGCTGGACAGGGGGCCATGATCAGCCCCAGCATTTT. Residues: CASSWTGGHDQPQHF.

The chain combines TRBV19 with TRBJ1-3, with 9 bases that match TRBD1. Germline-derived CDR1 and CDR2 are LNHDA and SQIVND (reference sequence). The V and J ends lost 3 bases and 5 bases, in that order; junction bases with no gene match: 17. This CDR3 comprises 19 residues. The CDR3 protein is CASSMTTGGDAGRRNTIYF. The CDR3 DNA sequence: TGTGCCAGTAGTATGACGACAGGGGGAGACGCGGGAAGAAGAAACACCATATATTTT.

V usage is TRBV19 and J usage is TRBJ2-5; D perhaps matches TRBD2 (5 bases). Trimming shortened V by 3 bases and J by 5 bases, and 10 bases separated the two germline ends. The germline V gene has CDR1 LNHDA and CDR2 SQIVND (reference sequence). The CDR3 loop spans 13 amino acids. CDR3 coding DNA: TGTGCCAGTAGTATTACCCGAGGGGAGACCCAGTACTTC. The encoded protein is CASSITRGETQYF. Full variable domain (missing parts from reference TRBV19 and TRBJ2-5): DGGITQSPKYLFRKEGQNVTLSCEQNLNHDAMYWYRQDPGQGLRLIYYSQIVNDFQKGDIAEGYSVSREKKESFPLTVTSAQKNPTAFYLCASSITRGETQYFGPGTRLLVL.

The V and J genes are TRBV7-2 and TRBJ2-6; D gene uncertain. V lost 5 bases and J lost 7, with 18 bases in between. The CDR3 runs 16 residues. CDR1 and CDR2 from the germline V gene are SGHTA and FQGNSA. CDR3 protein: CASSRLQIPSANVLTF. In DNA, the CDR3 is TGTGCCAGCAGCCGCTTACAGATCCCGAGTGCCAACGTCCTGACTTTC.

This chain joins TRBV10-2 and TRBJ2-3, with 11 nucleotides matching TRBD2. The germline V gene encodes CDR1 WSHSY and CDR2 SAAADI. After removal of 8 bases from V and 5 bases from J, the junction contained 6 bases not matched to a gene. The CDR3 has 14 residues. CDR3 DNA sequence: TGCGCCAGCGTAGCGGGGGGGAGTGTAGATACGCAGTATTTT. It yields the protein CASVAGGSVDTQYF.

CDR3 sequence reads: CASSWGTGSKNQPQHF. In DNA, the CDR3 is TGTGCCAGCAGCTGGGGGACAGGCTCAAAGAATCAGCCCCAGCATTTT. The rearrangement links TRBV7-9 to TRBJ1-5, with TRBD1 matching over 8 bases. J was trimmed by 4 bases and V by 4 bases; bases with no gene match: 9. Looked up from germline, CDR1 is SEHNR and CDR2 is FQNEAQ (reference sequence). The CDR3 consists of 16 residues.

CDR3 bases: TGCGCCAGCAGTGAGACAGCGGGAGGGATTGAGCAGTTCTTC. This gives the protein CASSETAGGIEQFF. The chain employs TRBV10-1 and TRBJ2-1, with 10 nucleotides matching TRBD2. The CDR3 has 14 residues. The V gene end was trimmed by 2 bases and the J gene end by 9 bases; junction bases not matched to a gene: 4. CDR1 WNHNN and CDR2 SYGVQD come from the germline V gene (reference sequence).

This clone was picked up many times. This chain uses TRBV24-1 with TRBJ2-7; 7 bases are shared with TRBD1. With 4 bases clipped from V and 6 bases from J, the junction kept 8 bases outside the gene matches. The germline V gene encodes CDR1 KGHDR and CDR2 SFDVKD. The CDR3 is made up of 14 amino acids. DNA for the CDR3: TGTGCCACCAGTGAACCTCGGGACAGTAGCGAGCAGTACTTC. It is translated as CATSEPRDSSEQYF.

CDR3 DNA: TGTGCCAGCAGCTTAGAGAGGTCGAACTCCTACGAGCAGTACTTC. Translating gives CASSLERSNSYEQYF. The chain combines TRBV7-8 with TRBJ2-7; no firm D call. V lost 1 base to trimming and J lost 0 bases, with 10 bases between them. The CDR3 length is 15 residues. CDR1 is SGHVS and CDR2 is FQNEAQ in the germline V gene.

The chain couples TRBV5-8 to TRBJ2-2; D gene uncertain. V dropped 2 bases and J dropped 6 bases, with 8 bases sitting between them. The CDR3 has 13 amino acids. Germline loops: CDR1 SGHTS, CDR2 YDEGEE. CDR3 sequence reads: CASSFLRAGELFF. The CDR3 bases are TGTGCCAGCAGCTTTTTACGCGCCGGGGAGCTGTTTTTT.

In this sample, this clone turned up once. The chain couples TRBV9 to TRBJ2-1; a weak D match, TRBD1 (6 bases). Trimming shortened V by 4 bases and J by 0 bases, and 17 bases separated the two germline ends. The CDR3 covers 17 residues. Germline CDR1 and CDR2: SGDLS and YYNGEE. The CDR3 coding sequence is TGTGCCAGCAGCCCCAAGAAAGGGGGTATCTCCTACAATGAGCAGTTCTTC. This translates into CASSPKKGGISYNEQFF.

This clone was detected only a few times. The rearrangement uses TRBV4-2 and TRBJ2-1, with 8 bases aligning to TRBD2. The CDR3 runs 15 residues. Trimming removed 4 bases from V and 5 bases from J; junction bases left unmatched: 7. Germline V gene data show CDR1 as LGHNA and CDR2 as YNFKEQ. Here the CDR3 DNA reads TGTGCCAGCAGCCCGCAAGCGGGAGCAAACAATGAGCAGTTCTTC. Translated, it gives CASSPQAGANNEQFF.

The rearrangement links TRBV5-1 to TRBJ2-2, with a tentative D call TRBD1 (5 bases). Trimming pared 0 bases from V and 4 bases from J, leaving 13 bases between. CDR1 is SGHRS, CDR2 YFSETQ, per germline. CDR3 size: 16 residues. The CDR3 spells CASSLASGAGTGELFF. CDR3 nucleotides: TGCGCCAGCAGCTTGGCCAGTGGGGCTGGCACCGGGGAGCTGTTTTTT.

This chain joins TRBV9 and TRBJ2-2, with TRBD1 identical over 8 bases. Germline lookup yields CDR1 SGDLS and CDR2 YYNGEE. The CDR3 extends over 14 amino acids. J gave up 6 bases and V 2 bases, and 3 bases lay outside the gene matches. CDR3: CASSVLQGAGELFF. The CDR3 coding sequence is TGTGCCAGCAGCGTGCTACAGGGGGCCGGGGAGCTGTTTTTT.

The chain links TRBV27 to TRBJ2-7; 7 positions agree with TRBD2. CDR3 length: 13 residues. Per germline, CDR1 MNHEY and CDR2 SMNVEV (reference sequence). V gave up 8 bases and J gave up 2 bases; unmatched junction bases: 6. The CDR3 protein is CASARDYPYEQYF. The CDR3 DNA reads as TGTGCCAGCGCCCGGGACTACCCCTACGAGCAGTACTTC.

The CDR3 coding sequence is TGTGCCACTTCCCCGGGACAGAATAGCAATCAGCCCCAGCATTTT. Translating gives CATSPGQNSNQPQHF. V is TRBV15 and J is TRBJ1-5; 7 bases line up with TRBD1. J was trimmed by 0 bases and V by 9 bases; bases with no gene match: 8. The germline gives CDR1 LNHNV, CDR2 YYDKDF (reference sequence). CDR3 length: 15 amino acids.

The V and J genes are TRBV19 and TRBJ1-6, with 8 bases aligning to TRBD1. Looked up from germline, CDR1 is LNHDA and CDR2 is SQIVND (reference sequence). The CDR3 is 16 residues long. Losses at the gene ends were 5 bases for V and 5 bases for J; bases not matched to a gene: 8. Here the CDR3 reads CASSYVQGVDNSPLHF. CDR3 in DNA: TGTGCCAGTAGTTACGTACAGGGGGTGGATAATTCACCCCTCCACTTT.

The V and J genes are TRBV4-1 and TRBJ2-5, with 8 bases matching TRBD2. Germline V gives CDR1 MGHRA, CDR2 YSYEKL. This CDR3 spans 16 amino acids. J gave up 4 bases and V 0 bases, and 7 bases lay outside the gene matches. Here the CDR3 DNA reads TGCGCCAGCAGCCAAGACTCTAGCGGGTATCGAGAGACCCAGTACTTC. Amino acid sequence: CASSQDSSGYRETQYF.

The chain employs TRBV7-6 and TRBJ2-5; 10 nucleotides agree with TRBD1. The CDR3 spans 15 residues. Unmatched junction bases numbered 12, after V lost 1 base and J lost 13 bases. Germline loops: CDR1 SGHVS, CDR2 FNYEAQ. The CDR3 DNA reads as TGTGCCAGCAGCTTAGGGGACAGGGGAATTTTTATCCTGTACTTC. It encodes CASSLGDRGIFILYF.

The chain carries TRBV7-2 and TRBJ1-1; D is undetermined. V shed 2 bases and J shed 1 base, with 5 bases lying between them. CDR1 and CDR2 from the germline V gene are SGHTA and FQGNSA. This CDR3 comprises 13 residues. This CDR3 reads CASSLYGNTEAFF. The CDR3 bases are TGTGCCAGCAGCTTATACGGGAACACTGAAGCTTTCTTT.

This sequence joins TRBV2 and TRBJ1-6; 9 bases align to TRBD1. V lost 2 bases, J lost 6 bases, and 2 bases stayed unmatched. Germline CDR1 and CDR2: SNHLY and FYNNEI. The CDR3 totals 15 residues. Written as DNA, the CDR3 is TGTGCCAGCAGTGAAAGGGGACAGGGTAATTCACCCCTCCACTTT. This codes for CASSERGQGNSPLHF. The full variable domain, completed using reference TRBV2 and TRBJ1-6, is EPEVTQTPSHQVTQMGQEVILRCVPISNHLYFYWYRQILGQKVEFLVSFYNNEISEKSEIFDDQFSVERPDGSNFTLKIRSTKLEDSAMYFCASSERGQGNSPLHFGNGTRLTVT.

The chain employs TRBV24-1 and TRBJ2-3; 7 bases agree with TRBD2. Germline V gene lookup returns CDR1 KGHDR and CDR2 SFDVKD. With 1 base clipped from V and 5 bases from J, the junction kept 11 bases outside the gene matches. CDR3 length: 17 residues. The CDR3 DNA is TGTGCCACCAGTGATTTAAAGGGAGGGCCCTCCGGAGATACGCAGTATTTT. Its translation: CATSDLKGGPSGDTQYF.

The chain joins TRBV5-6 to TRBJ1-4, with D maybe TRBD1 (6 bases). The CDR3 has 18 amino acids. CDR1 SGHDT and CDR2 YYEEEE come from the germline V gene. The ends were cut back, 3 bases at V and 4 bases at J, with 22 bases in the middle. This chain's CDR3 is CASSSRDNARILNEKLFF. The CDR3, as DNA: TGTGCCAGCAGCTCCCGGGACAACGCCCGAATCCTTAATGAAAAACTGTTTTTT. Full variable domain (missing parts from reference TRBV5-6 and TRBJ1-4): DAGVTQSPTHLIKTRGQQVTLRCSPKSGHDTVSWYQQALGQGPQFIFQYYEEEERQRGNFPDRFSGHQFPNYSSELNVNALLLGDSALYLCASSSRDNARILNEKLFFGSGTQLSVL.